This T cell receptor (beta chain) emerged from a study of T-cell memory formation after mild COVID-19. A word on this clonotype: Its specificity is not known.

Points from the study as a whole: Day 15 to 85 contractors were CD4/CD8 balanced; later expanders leaned CD4+. The finding that pre-infection memory included some responding clones suggested that cross-reactive memory joined.

TCRdb processed the 5' RACE reads anew with MiXCR; each CDR3 protein has one entry. The sample includes approximately 210,000 distinct CDR3 sequences, about 10% of them seen just once. The TCR comes from a man in his late teens or twenties who had mild COVID-19 (a few samples of this study predate the infection). Cell type and time point are not known. Material for sequencing was PBMCs or a T cell subset sorted from them (not recorded which).

The CDR3 bases are TGTGCCAGCAGCCAAGCATCTAGCGGGCAGAGGGAGACCCAGTACTTC. This gives the protein CASSQASSGQRETQYF. The chain joins TRBV4-2 to TRBJ2-5; 8 bases fit TRBD2. V gave up 1 base and J gave up 5 bases; unmatched junction bases: 9. The CDR3 spans 16 residues. Germline V gene lookup returns CDR1 LGHNA and CDR2 YNFKEQ.